This is a list of T cell receptor beta chains from one sample in a study of CD8 T cells in ankylosing spondylitis. TCRdb re-derived calls from the 5' RACE reads in MiXCR, one entry per CDR3 protein. The repertoire holds around 300,000 distinct CDR3 sequences, with roughly 10% as singletons. The specimen sequenced was blood, either unsorted or a sorted T cell fraction (not recorded which). These receptors all come from a female donor with ankylosing spondylitis or in good health (not recorded which). CDR3s include the opening cysteine and the closing phenylalanine or tryptophan. The D gene is left open where the match is weak. For some rows the clone size is stated as once, few or many, or as a class when expanded; others skip it.

16,TRBJ2-3,NA,TRBV7-3,NA,TGTGCCAGCAGCTTAACGATCAGCAGGGGTGCAGATACGCAGTATTTT,CASSLTISRGADTQYF
18,TRBJ2-2,TRBD2,TRBV5-1,many,TGCGCCAGCAGCTTGGCCGGGACTAGAAATCTGTGGAGCGGGGAGCTGTTTTTT,CASSLAGTRNLWSGELFF
16,TRBJ1-2,TRBD1,TRBV12-3/TRBV12-4,NA,TGTGCCAGCACCCGGGGGAGGGGGCAGTGGAACTATGGCTACACCTTC,CASTRGRGQWNYGYTF
16,TRBJ2-5,NA,TRBV5-1,NA,TGCGCCAGCAGCTTGGGGTTAGCCGAGGTTCAAGAGACCCAGTACTTC,CASSLGLAEVQETQYF
19,TRBJ2-6,TRBD1,TRBV13,NA,TGTGCCAGCAGCTTGACAGGGGTTTCGTATTTAACTGGGGCCAACGTCCTGACTTTC,CASSLTGVSYLTGANVLTF
14,TRBJ2-1,NA,TRBV7-2,few,TGTGCCAGCAGCTTAGTGGAGGGGCGCAATGAGCAGTTCTTC,CASSLVEGRNEQFF
16,TRBJ2-3,NA,TRBV15,many,TGTGCCACCAGCAGGATTCCCGGTACTAGCACAGATACGCAGTATTTT,CATSRIPGTSTDTQYF
13,TRBJ2-7,NA,TRBV24-1,many,TGTGCCACTGCCGGGAAGTCACCCTACGAGCAGTACTTC,CATAGKSPYEQYF
15,TRBJ2-3,TRBD1,TRBV12-3/TRBV12-4,many,TGTGCCAGCAGTCGACAGGGGGAGGACTCTGATACGCAGTATTTT,CASSRQGEDSDTQYF
15,TRBJ2-3,NA,TRBV28,many,TGTGCCAGCACCAAATCGGGACCTAGCACAGATACGCAGTATTTT,CASTKSGPSTDTQYF
17,TRBJ2-2,TRBD2,TRBV10-3,many,TGTGCCATCAGCGGGACTAGCGGATATGCTAACACCGGGGAGCTGTTTTTT,CAISGTSGYANTGELFF
13,TRBJ2-7,NA,TRBV5-1,many,TGCGCCAGCAGCTTGGGGAATCTTTACGAGCAGTACTTC,CASSLGNLYEQYF
12,TRBJ1-5,NA,TRBV11-3,NA,TGTGCCAGCAGCCGAGACAATCAGCCCCAGCATTTT,CASSRDNQPQHF
14,TRBJ2-3,NA,TRBV20-1,many,TGCAGTGCGCAGCGGAGCAGTAGCACAGATACGCAGTATTTT,CSAQRSSSTDTQYF
21,TRBJ2-3,TRBD2,TRBV6-4,NA,TGTGCCAGCAGTGACCGTGATGGGAAAACTAACCTAGCGGGGGGCACAGATACGCAGTATTTT,CASSDRDGKTNLAGGTDTQYF
14,TRBJ2-5,NA,TRBV6-1,NA,TGTGCCAGCGCCTTACAGAGATACCAAGAGACCCAGTACTTC,CASALQRYQETQYF
15,TRBJ1-4,TRBD1,TRBV4-1,few,TGCGCCAGCAGCCGGACCGACAGGGTTAATGAAAAACTGTTTTTT,CASSRTDRVNEKLFF
15,TRBJ2-7,TRBD2,TRBV7-2,few,TGTGCCAGCAACAAACTAGCGGGAGCTCCGGACGAGCAGTACTTC,CASNKLAGAPDEQYF
17,TRBJ1-5,TRBD1,TRBV20-1,NA,TGCTGTGCTGACCAGGGGGCCCGCAAGGGAAGCAATCAGCCCCAGCATTTT,CCADQGARKGSNQPQHF
13,TRBJ1-1,NA,TRBV4-1,NA,TGCGCCAGCAGCCAAGGGGTGAACACTGAAGCTCTCTTT,CASSQGVNTEALF
17,TRBJ2-2,NA,TRBV5-1,many,TGCGCCAGCAGCCCCATTCTGGGCGGGGCGAACACCGGGGAGCTGTTTTTT,CASSPILGGANTGELFF
14,TRBJ1-2,TRBD1,TRBV20-1,many,TGCAGTGCTAGAGATAAGGGAACAGGGGTCGGCTACACCTTC,CSARDKGTGVGYTF
11,TRBJ2-1,NA,TRBV11-2,few,TGTGCCAGCAGCTTACAGGATGAGCAGTTCTTC,CASSLQDEQFF
12,TRBJ1-2,NA,TRBV6-2/TRBV6-3,many,TGTGCCAGCAGGACGGACGGAGATGGCTACACCTTC,CASRTDGDGYTF
16,TRBJ1-3,NA,TRBV3-1,NA,TGTGCCAGCAGCCAAGAAGCTCTTTTAGCTGGAAACACCATATATTTT,CASSQEALLAGNTIYF
14,TRBJ1-5,NA,TRBV30,NA,TGTGCCTGGAGTGTGCGTTATAGCAATCAGCCCCAGCATTTT,CAWSVRYSNQPQHF
13,TRBJ2-5,NA,TRBV10-3,NA,TGTGCCATCAGTGCCAGCGTCCGAGAGACCCAGTACTTC,CAISASVRETQYF
12,TRBJ1-2,NA,TRBV5-1,few,TGCGCCAGCAGCCAGGGGCTGGGGGGCTACACCTTC,CASSQGLGGYTF
14,TRBJ2-7,NA,TRBV27,NA,TGTGCCAGTGGGCGGAGGCCGAGCTCCTACGAGCAGTACTTC,CASGRRPSSYEQYF
15,TRBJ1-5,NA,TRBV3-1,NA,TGTGCCAGCAGCCAAGAAGGTGCGAGAAATCAGCCCCAGCATTTT,CASSQEGARNQPQHF
13,TRBJ1-2,TRBD1,TRBV5-1,NA,TGCGCCAGCAGCCCCGAACAGGGGAACGGCGACACCTTC,CASSPEQGNGDTF
15,TRBJ1-5,NA,TRBV7-2,many,TGTGCCAGCAGTTCCGGAGTAGGGTTCAATCAGCCCCAGCATTTT,CASSSGVGFNQPQHF
14,TRBJ2-7,TRBD1,TRBV27,NA,TGTGCCAGCCGACGGAACAGGGGGTACTACGAGCAGTACTTC,CASRRNRGYYEQYF
13,TRBJ2-1,TRBD2,TRBV15,many,TGTGCCACCAGCATACCTAGCGGGAGAGAGCAGTTCTTC,CATSIPSGREQFF
15,TRBJ1-1,NA,TRBV7-9,many,TGTGCCAGCAGCCTGAGACGGCTCATGAACACTGAAGCTTTCTTT,CASSLRRLMNTEAFF
14,TRBJ2-3,NA,TRBV20-1,NA,TGCAGTGCCCCGTCCTACGAGGAGACAGATACGCAGTATTTT,CSAPSYEETDTQYF
17,TRBJ1-1,NA,TRBV5-1,few,TGCGCCAGCAGCTTGGCCATGTTGTCCGGGGGCGTCACTGAAGCTTTCTTT,CASSLAMLSGGVTEAFF
15,TRBJ2-5,NA,TRBV5-1,NA,TGCGCCAGCAGCTTCTCACTAGGGGGGGACGGGACCCAGTACTTC,CASSFSLGGDGTQYF
16,TRBJ1-3,NA,TRBV3-1,NA,TGTGCCAGCAGCCATCCGAACCTTTACTCTGGAAACACCATATATTTT,CASSHPNLYSGNTIYF
12,TRBJ2-7,NA,TRBV7-9,many,TGTGCCAGCAGTGGGATAGGGGACGAGCAGTACTTC,CASSGIGDEQYF
14,TRBJ1-5,NA,TRBV7-9,few,TGTGCCAGCAGCTTTGACAATAGCAATCAGCCCCAGCATTTT,CASSFDNSNQPQHF
15,TRBJ2-2,NA,TRBV12-3/TRBV12-4,many,TGTGCCAGCAGCCCCGGGACTTTCAACACCGGGGAGCTGTTTTTT,CASSPGTFNTGELFF
15,TRBJ2-7,TRBD1,TRBV28,NA,TGTGCCAGCAGATCGTCCGGGACAGACTCCTACGAGCAGTACTTC,CASRSSGTDSYEQYF
14,TRBJ1-1,NA,TRBV5-1,many,TGCGCCAGCAGCTCGCTCCCCCAGGACACTGAAGCTTTCTTT,CASSSLPQDTEAFF
14,TRBJ2-1,TRBD2,TRBV18,NA,TGTGCCAGCTCACCACAGATAGCGGGCAATGAGCAGTTCTTC,CASSPQIAGNEQFF
13,TRBJ1-2,NA,TRBV28,many,TGTGCCAGCAGTTGGTCCCAGGGCTATGGCTACACCTTC,CASSWSQGYGYTF
16,TRBJ2-1,TRBD2,TRBV5-1,many,TGCGCCAGCAACCTGAGGGTAGCGGGAAGAGGAAATGAGCAGTTCTTC,CASNLRVAGRGNEQFF
15,TRBJ1-4,TRBD1,TRBV5-5,few,TGTGCCAGCAAACCCTCGACAGGGACACCGCTTGGTACTACTTTT,CASKPSTGTPLGTTF